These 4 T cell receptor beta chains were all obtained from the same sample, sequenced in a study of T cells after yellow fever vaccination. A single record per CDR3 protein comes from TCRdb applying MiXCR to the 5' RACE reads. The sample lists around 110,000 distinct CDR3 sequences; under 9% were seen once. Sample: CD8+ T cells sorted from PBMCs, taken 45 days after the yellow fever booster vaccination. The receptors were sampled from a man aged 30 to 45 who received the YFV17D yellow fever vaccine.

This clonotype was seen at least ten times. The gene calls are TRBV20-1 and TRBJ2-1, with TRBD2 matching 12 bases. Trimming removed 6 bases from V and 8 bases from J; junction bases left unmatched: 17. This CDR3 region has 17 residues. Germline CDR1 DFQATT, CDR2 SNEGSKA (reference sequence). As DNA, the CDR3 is TGCAGTGCCAAGGGGTCCCGACTAGCGGGAGCTTTTTATGAGCAGTTCTTC. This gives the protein CSAKGSRLAGAFYEQFF.

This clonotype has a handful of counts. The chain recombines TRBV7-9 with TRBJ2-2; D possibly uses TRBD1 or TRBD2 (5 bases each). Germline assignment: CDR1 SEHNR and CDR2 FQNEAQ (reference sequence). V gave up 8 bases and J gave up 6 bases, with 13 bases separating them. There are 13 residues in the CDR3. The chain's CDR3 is CASYPGGAGELFF. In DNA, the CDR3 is TGTGCCAGCTACCCTGGGGGAGCCGGGGAGCTGTTTTTT. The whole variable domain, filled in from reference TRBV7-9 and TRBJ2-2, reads DTGVSQNPRHKITKRGQNVTFRCDPISEHNRLYWYRQTLGQGPEFLTYFQNEAQLEKSRLLSDRFSAERPKGSFSTLEIQRTEQGDSAMYLCASYPGGAGELFFGEGSRLTVL.

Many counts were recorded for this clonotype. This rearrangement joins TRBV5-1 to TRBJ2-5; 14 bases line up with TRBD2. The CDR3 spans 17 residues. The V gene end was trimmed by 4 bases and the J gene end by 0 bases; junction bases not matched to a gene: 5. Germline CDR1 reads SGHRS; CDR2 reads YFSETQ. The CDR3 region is CASSTGLAGADQETQYF. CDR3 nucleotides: TGCGCCAGCAGCACGGGACTAGCGGGAGCGGACCAAGAGACCCAGTACTTC.

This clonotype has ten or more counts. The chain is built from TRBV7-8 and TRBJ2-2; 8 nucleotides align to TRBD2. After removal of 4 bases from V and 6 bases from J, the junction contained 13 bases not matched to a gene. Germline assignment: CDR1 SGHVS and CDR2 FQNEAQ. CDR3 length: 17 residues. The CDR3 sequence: CASSSSGEAGEPGELFF. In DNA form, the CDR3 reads TGTGCCAGCAGCTCCAGTGGTGAAGCGGGAGAACCCGGGGAGCTGTTTTTT. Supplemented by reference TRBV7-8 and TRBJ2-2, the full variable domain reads GAGVSQSPRYKVAKRGQDVALRCDPISGHVSLFWYQQALGQGPEFLTYFQNEAQLDKSGLPSDRFFAERPEGSVSTLKIQRTQQEDSAVYLCASSSSGEAGEPGELFFGEGSRLTVL.